A single sample gave rise to the 10 T cell receptor beta chains below, sequenced in a study of beta chain features in type 1 diabetes. Expressed TCRB transcripts were sequenced after all isolated RNA was converted to cDNA. Data came from immunoSEQ multiplex PCR; TCRdb stores just in-frame clones and leaves some out. The profile covers some 900,000 clones, with 15% to 20% appearing a single time and roughly 0.025% taken by the ten largest. Input material: naive CD4+ T cells from blood. The receptors derive from a woman younger than 35 in good health.

V usage is TRBV19 and J usage is TRBJ2-1, with 8 bases aligning to TRBD1. CDR1 and CDR2 from the germline V gene are LNHDA and SQIVND (reference sequence). The CDR3 has 16 amino acids. V lost 6 bases, J lost 0 bases, and 7 bases stayed unmatched. Written as DNA, the CDR3 is TGTGCCAGTAGCCAACGACAGGGGAGCTCCTACAATGAGCAGTTCTTC. Translation: CASSQRQGSSYNEQFF.

This clone was observed a handful of times. The rearrangement uses TRBV19 and TRBJ2-7, with D perhaps TRBD2 (5 bases). This CDR3 is built from 14 residues. Germline CDR1 LNHDA, CDR2 SQIVND (reference sequence). Trimming took off 4 bases at V and 6 bases at J, with 16 bases between the two ends. CDR3: CASSTILGLREQYF. CDR3 bases: TGTGCCAGTAGTACTATACTAGGATTACGCGAGCAGTACTTC.

This clone appeared a few times. The CDR3 sequence is CASTQSAGVRTEAFF. The CDR3 nucleotides read TGTGCCAGCACCCAGTCGGCGGGGGTTCGGACTGAAGCTTTCTTT. The gene calls are TRBV27 and TRBJ1-1, with a tentative D call TRBD1 (5 bases). The V end was cut by 7 bases, the J end by 5 bases, with 20 bases between. Germline CDR1 reads MNHEY; CDR2 reads SMNVEV (reference sequence). The CDR3 is 15 residues long.

The rearrangement joins TRBV5-4 to TRBJ1-1; 7 positions match TRBD1. This CDR3 is built from 17 residues. With 0 bases clipped from V and 0 bases from J, the junction kept 8 bases outside the gene matches. Germline V CDR1 and CDR2: SGHNT, YYREEE (reference sequence). The CDR3 DNA sequence: TGTGCCAGCAGCTTGGCCGACGAGACAGGGATGAACACTGAAGCTTTCTTT. This encodes CASSLADETGMNTEAFF.

The chain uses TRBV28 and TRBJ1-4; no firm D call. V was trimmed by 7 bases and J by 4 bases, leaving 13 bases between them. CDR3 length: 14 amino acids. Looked up from germline, CDR1 is MDHEN and CDR2 is SYDVKM. The CDR3 protein is CASTSGGYNEKLFF. The CDR3 DNA reads TGTGCCAGCACATCGGGAGGTTATAATGAAAAACTGTTTTTT.

The chain recombines TRBV10-3 with TRBJ1-2, with 7 positions matching TRBD1. The V gene's germline CDR1 is ENHRY and CDR2 SYGVKD. The CDR3 runs 12 residues. Germline trimming cut 10 bases from V and 2 bases from J; bases unmatched to any gene: 4. DNA for the CDR3: TGTGCCACGCGGGACAGCAACTATGGCTACACCTTC. Translated: CATRDSNYGYTF.

The chain is built from TRBV6-5 and TRBJ1-3; D is unresolved. The CDR3 has 14 residues. Trimming left V 6 bases short and J 0 bases short, with 9 bases between. Germline values: CDR1 MNHEY, CDR2 SVGAGI. The CDR3 DNA is TGTGCCAGCAGACCTTTCGGCTCTGGAAACACCATATATTTT. Encoded protein: CASRPFGSGNTIYF.

In this sample, this clone turned up many times. V gene TRBV21-1 combines with J gene TRBJ1-5. TRBV21-1 is described as a pseudogene. The CDR3 covers 8 residues. DNA of the CDR3: TGTGCCTCTCAGCCCCAGCATTTT. This codes for CASQPQHF.

The chain joins TRBV4-2 to TRBJ2-5, with D perhaps TRBD2 (6 bases). Per germline, CDR1 LGHNA and CDR2 YNFKEQ. This CDR3 comprises 14 residues. Trimming left V 1 base short and J 4 bases short, with 10 bases between. CDR3 region: CASSQVTGVETQYF. The CDR3 nucleotides are TGTGCCAGCAGCCAAGTGACGGGGGTAGAGACCCAGTACTTC.

In its sample, this clone was seen a few times. This sequence joins TRBV5-1 and TRBJ2-1; 7 positions match TRBD2. CDR1 is SGHRS, CDR2 YFSETQ, per germline. CDR3 length: 16 residues. V gave up 0 bases and J gave up 6 bases; unmatched junction bases: 9. The CDR3 is CASSLAGGRAPNEQFF. CDR3 in DNA: TGCGCCAGCAGCTTGGCCGGAGGGAGGGCCCCCAATGAGCAGTTCTTC.